Listed below are T cell receptor beta chains from one sample, sequenced in a study of glioma-infiltrating T cells after dendritic cell vaccination. TCRdb keeps only in-frame clones here, not all; method: immunoSEQ multiplex PCR. Found here are under 100,000 clones, approximately 90% of them singletons; the top ten hold approximately 2.9%. The input for sequencing was blood, taken before dendritic cell vaccination. The source of these receptors is a human donor with glioblastoma. CDR3s include the opening cysteine and the closing phenylalanine or tryptophan. Each record gives: J gene, D gene, V gene, clone size, CDR3 DNA, CDR3 protein. D genes are given only for firm matches. Expanded clones are given a class, and other clones once, few, many or no size at all.

J gene: TRBJ1-3; D gene: .; V gene: TRBV19; clone size: once; CDR3 DNA: TGTGCCGTTCAGGGGTTAGGAGGAAACACCATATATTTT; CDR3 protein: CAVQGLGGNTIYF
J gene: TRBJ2-7; D gene: .; V gene: TRBV7-2; clone size: .; CDR3 DNA: TGTGCCAGCAGCTCCCCGACAGGCGAGCAGTACTTC; CDR3 protein: CASSSPTGEQYF
J gene: TRBJ2-5; D gene: .; V gene: TRBV7-2; clone size: .; CDR3 DNA: TGTGCCAGCAGCTCAGAAGAGACCCAGTACTTC; CDR3 protein: CASSSEETQYF
J gene: TRBJ1-5; D gene: TRBD1; V gene: TRBV6-1; clone size: few; CDR3 DNA: TGTGCCAGCAGTGAAGTAGTAGGGGGCGGAGGTCAGCCCCAGCATTTT; CDR3 protein: CASSEVVGGGGQPQHF
J gene: TRBJ2-1; D gene: TRBD2; V gene: TRBV6-5; clone size: once; CDR3 DNA: TGTGCCAGCAGTTCGCTAGCGGGGGGGCTAAATGAGCAGTTCTTC; CDR3 protein: CASSSLAGGLNEQFF
J gene: TRBJ2-5; D gene: TRBD2; V gene: TRBV6-1; clone size: .; CDR3 DNA: TGTGCCAGCAGTGGGACTAGAGAAGAGACCCAGTACTTC; CDR3 protein: CASSGTREETQYF
J gene: TRBJ2-7; D gene: TRBD2; V gene: TRBV5-1; clone size: once; CDR3 DNA: TGCGCCAGCAGCCAGCGGGGGGTTACCTACGAGCAGTACTTC; CDR3 protein: CASSQRGVTYEQYF
J gene: TRBJ1-1; D gene: .; V gene: TRBV27; clone size: .; CDR3 DNA: TGTGCCAGCAGTTTAAAACAGTTTAACACTGAAGCTTTCTTT; CDR3 protein: CASSLKQFNTEAFF
J gene: TRBJ1-1; D gene: .; V gene: TRBV2; clone size: once; CDR3 DNA: TGTGCCAGCAGTGAGTTTCGACAGTCTGAAGCTTTCTTT; CDR3 protein: CASSEFRQSEAFF
J gene: TRBJ1-2; D gene: .; V gene: TRBV19; clone size: .; CDR3 DNA: TGTGCCATCAGAAACCACTATGGCTACACCTTC; CDR3 protein: CAIRNHYGYTF
J gene: TRBJ2-2; D gene: TRBD2; V gene: TRBV11-3; clone size: .; CDR3 DNA: TGTGCCAGCAGCTTACTAGCGGGAGCAGCCACCGGGGAGCTGTTTTTT; CDR3 protein: CASSLLAGAATGELFF
J gene: TRBJ2-5; D gene: TRBD1; V gene: TRBV7-6; clone size: few; CDR3 DNA: TGTGCCAGCAGCTTAGTAGGACAGGGGGTTTGGCAAGAGACCCAGTACTTC; CDR3 protein: CASSLVGQGVWQETQYF
J gene: TRBJ2-7; D gene: .; V gene: TRBV30; clone size: .; CDR3 DNA: TGTGCCTGGGATGGCGGGAATAAAGCCTACGAGCAGTACTTC; CDR3 protein: CAWDGGNKAYEQYF
J gene: TRBJ1-2; D gene: .; V gene: TRBV6-5; clone size: .; CDR3 DNA: TGTGCCAGCAGTTACTTAGCGGTCGGCACCGCCTATGGCTACACCTTC; CDR3 protein: CASSYLAVGTAYGYTF
J gene: TRBJ2-4; D gene: .; V gene: TRBV29-1; clone size: once; CDR3 DNA: TGCAGCGTTGAAGATTCGAGCAGGGCGACCAAAAACATTCAGTACTTC; CDR3 protein: CSVEDSSRATKNIQYF
J gene: TRBJ2-7; D gene: TRBD1; V gene: TRBV10-1; clone size: medium-sized; CDR3 DNA: TGCGCCAGCAGTGCACAGGGGGCCGACTACGAGCAGTACTTC; CDR3 protein: CASSAQGADYEQYF
J gene: TRBJ2-1; D gene: TRBD1; V gene: TRBV5-4; clone size: .; CDR3 DNA: TGTGCCAGCAGCTCGGGGGACAGGGGAAAATACAATGAGCAGTTCTTC; CDR3 protein: CASSSGDRGKYNEQFF
J gene: TRBJ1-6; D gene: TRBD1; V gene: TRBV19; clone size: .; CDR3 DNA: TGTGCCAGTACCCGGACAGGGGGCAATTCACCCCTCCACTTT; CDR3 protein: CASTRTGGNSPLHF
J gene: TRBJ2-5; D gene: TRBD2; V gene: TRBV7-3; clone size: .; CDR3 DNA: TGTGCCAGCAGTGCCGGGACTAGCGCCCAAGAGACCCAGTACTTC; CDR3 protein: CASSAGTSAQETQYF
J gene: TRBJ1-3; D gene: .; V gene: TRBV13; clone size: .; CDR3 DNA: TGTGCCAGCAGCGCGGGAGGGGGAAACACCATATATTTT; CDR3 protein: CASSAGGGNTIYF
J gene: TRBJ2-7; D gene: .; V gene: TRBV6-1; clone size: once; CDR3 DNA: TGTGCCAGCAGGGCGGCAGGGCTCTCCTACGAGCAGTACTTC; CDR3 protein: CASRAAGLSYEQYF
J gene: TRBJ2-1; D gene: .; V gene: TRBV2; clone size: .; CDR3 DNA: TGTGCCAGCAGTGTCGGGGAGCAGTTCTTC; CDR3 protein: CASSVGEQFF
J gene: TRBJ2-1; D gene: TRBD2; V gene: TRBV7-2; clone size: .; CDR3 DNA: TGTGCCAGCAGCTTTCAAGCGGGAGGGTACAATGAGCAGTTCTTC; CDR3 protein: CASSFQAGGYNEQFF
J gene: TRBJ2-1; D gene: TRBD2; V gene: TRBV11-3; clone size: .; CDR3 DNA: TGTGCCAGCAGCTTAACGGGGGGCAATGAGCAGTTCTTC; CDR3 protein: CASSLTGGNEQFF
J gene: TRBJ2-7; D gene: TRBD1; V gene: TRBV7-9; clone size: .; CDR3 DNA: TGTGCCAGCAACCCTTGGGGACAGGGGGTCTACGAGCAGTACTTC; CDR3 protein: CASNPWGQGVYEQYF
J gene: TRBJ2-7; D gene: .; V gene: TRBV5-1; clone size: .; CDR3 DNA: TGCGCCAGCACCTTTAATATAGGGAGCTCCTACGAGCAGTACTTC; CDR3 protein: CASTFNIGSSYEQYF